These 14 T cell receptor beta chains originate from one sample sequenced in a study of response to subunit inactivated influenza vaccine (dated by TCRdb to 2016 to 2018). Library preparation was by RT-PCR. TCRdb names Illumina HiSeq 2500 as the instrument used. TCRdb ran its own pipeline on the public reads, namely fastp trimming at Q25 and MiXCR clone calling, and kept in-frame beta chains. Identical CDR3 protein sequences are pooled into one entry, listed with their most common genes and DNA. A total of around 530,000 distinct CDR3 sequences appear in this sample, 16% of them only once. 3% of the sample is in the top ten clones. Source: CD4+ T cells sorted from PBMCs, taken around 25 months after vaccination. All receptors derive from a man between 50 and 75 years old who received an inactivated influenza vaccine. Donor details come from another sample of the same person, matched by shared clones.

Ten or more counts support this clonotype. This rearrangement joins TRBV3-1 to TRBJ2-7, with a possible D match to TRBD1 (5 bases). V was clipped by 2 bases and J by 4 bases, with 6 bases between them. This CDR3 region has 12 residues. Germline V gives CDR1 LGHDT, CDR2 YNNKEL (reference sequence). The chain's CDR3 is CASSQQGYEQYF. CDR3 nucleotides: TGTGCCAGCAGCCAACAGGGTTACGAGCAGTACTTC.

The CDR3 DNA is TGTGCCAGCAGTGAGGGACGGACAGGAAACACTGAAGCTTTCTTT. Its protein product is CASSEGRTGNTEAFF. The chain carries TRBV2 and TRBJ1-1, with 7 nucleotides matching TRBD1. Trimming at V came to 3 bases and at J to 2 bases, leaving 6 bases not matched to a gene. Germline CDR1 is SNHLY and CDR2 is FYNNEI. This CDR3 region has 15 residues. The entire variable domain, with the rest obtained from reference TRBV2 and TRBJ1-1, is as follows: EPEVTQTPSHQVTQMGQEVILRCVPISNHLYFYWYRQILGQKVEFLVSFYNNEISEKSEIFDDQFSVERPDGSNFTLKIRSTKLEDSAMYFCASSEGRTGNTEAFFGQGTRLTVV.

The chain combines TRBV7-8 with TRBJ1-1; 9 positions match TRBD1. The CDR3 runs 13 residues. After removal of 1 base from V and 6 bases from J, the junction contained 0 bases not matched to a gene. Germline-derived CDR1 and CDR2 are SGHVS and FQNEAQ. The CDR3 sequence is CASSLDRGPEAFF. CDR3 bases: TGTGCCAGCAGCTTAGACAGGGGGCCTGAAGCTTTCTTT. The entire variable domain, with the rest obtained from reference TRBV7-8 and TRBJ1-1, is as follows: GAGVSQSPRYKVAKRGQDVALRCDPISGHVSLFWYQQALGQGPEFLTYFQNEAQLDKSGLPSDRFFAERPEGSVSTLKIQRTQQEDSAVYLCASSLDRGPEAFFGQGTRLTVV.

The chain links TRBV10-3 to TRBJ2-5; perhaps TRBD1 as D (6 bases). Trimming took off 4 bases at V and 2 bases at J, with 8 bases between the two ends. The CDR3 runs 13 residues. Germline-derived CDR1 and CDR2 are ENHRY and SYGVKD. The CDR3 coding sequence is TGTGCCATCAGTGTACAGGGTCAAGAGACCCAGTACTTC. It encodes CAISVQGQETQYF.

The V gene is TRBV6-2 or TRBV6-3, the J gene TRBJ2-3; 8 nucleotides match TRBD1. CDR1 and CDR2 from the germline V gene are MNHEY and SVGEGT. The CDR3 contains 12 residues. The V segment lost 2 bases and the J segment 14 bases; nucleotides outside the gene matches: 6. DNA of the CDR3: TGTGCCAGCAGTTACGCCAGACAGGGGTGGTATTTT. Translating it yields CASSYARQGWYF.

This chain links TRBV10-3 with TRBJ2-7; D is possibly TRBD1 (6 bases). Germline V CDR1 and CDR2: ENHRY, SYGVKD. CDR3 length equals 14 residues. Trimming took off 10 bases at V and 0 bases at J, with 16 bases between the two ends. CDR3 residues: CATTTDRYSYEQYF. CDR3 nucleotide sequence: TGTGCCACTACCACTGACAGGTACTCCTACGAGCAGTACTTC.

There are a few counts of this clonotype. The chain joins TRBV5-1 to TRBJ1-1; D might be TRBD1 (6 bases). V dropped 4 bases and J dropped 4 bases, with 11 bases sitting between them. The CDR3 consists of 13 residues. Germline assignment: CDR1 SGHRS and CDR2 YFSETQ. The CDR3 bases are TGCGCCAGCAGCCCCGACAGGACCACTGAAGCTTTCTTT. Translated, it gives CASSPDRTTEAFF.

This clonotype was recorded a few times. The V and J genes are TRBV4-1 and TRBJ1-1; possible D gene TRBD1, 5 bases. Germline lookup yields CDR1 MGHRA and CDR2 YSYEKL. Trimming cost V 1 base and J 0 bases, with 9 bases left between them. The CDR3 runs to 15 residues. Here the CDR3 reads CASSQGGTLNTEAFF. The CDR3 DNA sequence: TGCGCCAGCAGCCAAGGAGGGACCTTGAACACTGAAGCTTTCTTT.

The table lists this clonotype with a few counts. The rearrangement joins TRBV29-1 to TRBJ2-7; 11 nucleotides align to TRBD2. Per germline, CDR1 SQVTM and CDR2 ANQGSEA. J lost 7 bases, V lost 4 bases, and 12 bases had no gene match. The CDR3 totals 15 residues. The CDR3 spells CSVGGLAGGVREQYF. CDR3 bases: TGCAGCGTTGGAGGCCTAGCGGGAGGAGTACGGGAGCAGTACTTC.

Ten or more counts support this clonotype. V usage is TRBV7-6 and J usage is TRBJ2-7, with D tentatively TRBD2 (6 bases). Trimming took off 1 base at V and 0 bases at J, with 13 bases between the two ends. CDR1 and CDR2 (germline): SGHVS, FNYEAQ. The CDR3 extends over 16 amino acids. In nucleotides, the CDR3 is TGTGCCAGCAGCTTAGTTTTGGGACTCACCTCCTACGAGCAGTACTTC. This encodes CASSLVLGLTSYEQYF.

The rearrangement joins TRBV20-1 to TRBJ2-5, with 10 bases that match TRBD2. The CDR3 runs to 13 residues. After removal of 4 bases from V and 5 bases from J, the junction contained 4 bases not matched to a gene. Germline V gene lookup returns CDR1 DFQATT and CDR2 SNEGSKA (reference sequence). The CDR3: CSAIRTSGETQYF. The CDR3 DNA follows: TGCAGTGCTATTAGGACTAGCGGCGAGACCCAGTACTTC.

This clonotype was seen only a few times. The chain is built from TRBV5-1 and TRBJ2-6, with a weak D call TRBD2 (5 bases). Germline lookup yields CDR1 SGHRS and CDR2 YFSETQ. V was pared by 0 bases and J by 0 bases, with 7 bases between. The CDR3 length is 16 residues. CDR3 in amino acids: CASSLEAGSGANVLTF. The CDR3 DNA reads as TGCGCCAGCAGCTTGGAGGCGGGCTCTGGGGCCAACGTCCTGACTTTC.

The J gene is TRBJ1-2, the V gene TRBV12-3 or TRBV12-4; D perhaps matches TRBD1 (5 bases). This CDR3 is 13 amino acids long. V was pared by 7 bases and J by 4 bases, with 13 bases between. CDR3 DNA: TGTGCCAGCACCTTAGACAGCGTCTATGGCTACACCTTC. As protein: CASTLDSVYGYTF.

This clonotype was picked up a small number of times. The chain combines TRBV4-3 with TRBJ2-7, with a tentative D call TRBD1 (5 bases). The CDR3 runs 14 residues. Deletions cut 0 bases from V and 6 bases from J, with 12 bases between. CDR1 is LGHNA and CDR2 is YSLEER in the germline V gene. CDR3 nucleotides: TGCGCCAGCAGCCAAGAGATTGGGGCGTTCGAGCAGTACTTC. Translating it yields CASSQEIGAFEQYF.